What follows describes a single T cell receptor (beta chain). Its target is unknown. CDR1 SGHVS and CDR2 FQNEAQ come from the germline V gene. The CDR3 contains 14 residues. Deletions cut 2 bases from V and 0 bases from J, with 7 bases between. Here immunoSEQ multiplex PCR was the method, and the copy in TCRdb shows in-frame clones only, minus some. The sample carries approximately 63,000 clones, 85% to 90% recorded once. These data originate in a study of T cells in localized non-small cell lung cancer. Overall study results and limits: Uninvolved adjacent lung, not tumor, had the highest T cell clonality. An association was observed between higher blood T cell density and longer overall survival. Only one tumor region was sequenced, so heterogeneity remains possible.

This receptor was identified in a man between 40 and 70 years old with stage I squamous cell lung carcinoma. Specimen: peripheral blood, collected before any cancer treatment. This chain uses TRBV7-8 with TRBJ1-1, with unresolved D. The CDR3: CASSLREVNTEAFF. CDR3 bases: TGTGCCAGCAGCTTACGAGAAGTGAACACTGAAGCTTTCTTT.